A single sample gave rise to the 10 T cell receptor beta chains below, sequenced in a study of blood T cell repertoires in COVID-19. Assay: immunoSEQ multiplex PCR; the TCRdb copy retains only in-frame clones and omits some. This sample yields fewer than 300,000 clones, of which 90% are seen a single time; about 1.1% belongs to the top ten. Input material: PBMCs or T cells enriched from blood (not recorded which). These receptors all come from a woman aged 25 to 45 who had recovered from COVID-19.

This rearrangement joins TRBV28 to TRBJ1-2, with D hard to call. CDR1 MDHEN and CDR2 SYDVKM come from the germline V gene. This CDR3 is 13 amino acids long. Trimming shortened V by 3 bases and J by 4 bases, and 9 bases separated the two germline ends. CDR3 residues: CASSFGPVYGYTF. CDR3 in DNA: TGTGCCAGCAGTTTTGGGCCCGTCTATGGCTACACCTTC.

The count of this clone is one. The V and J genes are TRBV7-2 and TRBJ2-2; D gene unclear. The CDR3 has 15 amino acids. Per germline, CDR1 SGHTA and CDR2 FQGNSA. V was trimmed by 5 bases and J by 0 bases, leaving 10 bases between them. The DNA for the CDR3 is TGTGCCAGCAGCCCTAGGAGCACGAACACCGGGGAGCTGTTTTTT. Amino acids: CASSPRSTNTGELFF. The complete variable domain, with remaining parts taken from reference TRBV7-2 and TRBJ2-2, reads GAGVSQSPSNKVTEKGKDVELRCDPISGHTALYWYRQSLGQGLEFLIYFQGNSAPDKSGLPSDRFSAERTGGSVSTLTIQRTQQEDSAVYLCASSPRSTNTGELFFGEGSRLTVL.

The chain employs TRBV7-3 and TRBJ2-2; D possibly corresponds to TRBD1 (6 bases). This CDR3 is built from 15 residues. Germline assignment: CDR1 SGHTA and CDR2 FQGTGA. V lost 5 bases, J lost 3 bases, and 13 bases lay in between. The CDR3 nucleotides read TGTGCCAGCAGCCCCGGACAGACTTACACCGGGGAGCTGTTTTTT. It is translated as CASSPGQTYTGELFF.

The chain couples TRBV11-2 to TRBJ1-2, with D maybe TRBD1 (5 bases). Trimming left V 4 bases short and J 4 bases short, with 7 bases between. The CDR3 is made up of 12 amino acids. Germline assignment: CDR1 SGHAT and CDR2 FQNNGV. CDR3 coding DNA: TGTGCCAGCAGCTCCGACAGCTATGGCTACACCTTC. It translates to CASSSDSYGYTF.

This clone was seen ten or more times. The chain uses TRBV6-4 and TRBJ2-1; TRBD2 agrees at 11 bases. The CDR3 covers 16 residues. The V and J ends lost 6 bases and 6 bases, in that order; junction bases with no gene match: 10. The germline CDR1 and CDR2 sequences are MRHNA and SNTAGT. For the CDR3, the DNA is TGTGCCAGCAGCGAGTCTAGCGGGAGGATGAGCAATGAGCAGTTCTTC. This codes for CASSESSGRMSNEQFF.

The chain combines TRBV18 with TRBJ2-5; maybe TRBD1 (6 bases). The CDR3 is 15 residues long. From germline, CDR1 is KGHSH and CDR2 LQKENI. V was pared by 6 bases and J by 5 bases, with 19 bases between. The CDR3 DNA is TGTGCCAGCTCCCCTATCGTCAGGGGCGGGGAGACCCAGTACTTC. The encoded protein is CASSPIVRGGETQYF.

V and J are TRBV23-1 and TRBJ1-4, with a possible D match to TRBD1 (5 bases). TRBV23-1 is designated an ORF whose function remains uncertain. V dropped 3 bases and J dropped 4 bases, with 15 bases sitting between them. The CDR3 covers 16 residues. CDR3 nucleotides: TGCGCCAGCAGTCACATAGACAGATCAGTTAATGAAAAACTGTTTTTT. It is translated as CASSHIDRSVNEKLFF.

Only one count was recorded for this clone. V and J are TRBV6-9 and TRBJ2-7, with TRBD2 matching 15 bases. V shed 2 bases and J 2 bases; nucleotides not matched to a gene: 7. Germline V lookup: CDR1 MNHGY, CDR2 SVAAGI. There are 18 residues in the CDR3. DNA of the CDR3: TGTGCCAGCAGTTATAAAATACGGACTAGCGGGAGGGCCTACGAGCAGTACTTC. This sequence encodes CASSYKIRTSGRAYEQYF.

The J gene is TRBJ1-4, the V gene TRBV28; tentative D call: TRBD1 (6 bases). V was clipped by 3 bases and J by 3 bases, with 8 bases between them. The CDR3 has 14 residues. The germline gives CDR1 MDHEN, CDR2 SYDVKM. CDR3 sequence: CASSFGGPNEKLFF. The CDR3 DNA reads TGTGCCAGCAGTTTCGGGGGGCCTAATGAAAAACTGTTTTTT.

In its sample, this clone was seen once. The rearrangement links TRBV28 to TRBJ1-1; possibly TRBD1 for D (6 bases). Trimming stripped 6 bases from V and 0 bases from J, with 14 bases between. The CDR3 is 15 residues long. Germline values: CDR1 MDHEN, CDR2 SYDVKM. CDR3 residues: CASSPPRDMNTEAFF. The DNA of the CDR3 is TGTGCCAGCAGCCCACCCAGGGACATGAACACTGAAGCTTTCTTT.